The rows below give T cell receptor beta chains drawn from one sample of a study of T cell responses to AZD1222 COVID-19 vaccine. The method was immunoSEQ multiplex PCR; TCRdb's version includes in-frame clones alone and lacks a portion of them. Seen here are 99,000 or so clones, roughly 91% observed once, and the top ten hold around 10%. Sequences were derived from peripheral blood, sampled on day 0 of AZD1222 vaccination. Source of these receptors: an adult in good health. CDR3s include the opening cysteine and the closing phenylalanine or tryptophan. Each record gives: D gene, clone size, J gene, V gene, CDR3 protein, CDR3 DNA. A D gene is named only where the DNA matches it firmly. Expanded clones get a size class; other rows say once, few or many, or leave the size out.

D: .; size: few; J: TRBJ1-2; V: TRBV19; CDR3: CASSITAPRTGGYTF; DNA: TGTGCCAGTAGTATTACAGCCCCCCGTACGGGAGGCTACACCTTC
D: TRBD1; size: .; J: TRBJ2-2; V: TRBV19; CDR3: CASSTRDRGNTGELFF; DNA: TGTGCCAGTAGTACCCGGGACAGGGGAAACACCGGGGAGCTGTTTTTT
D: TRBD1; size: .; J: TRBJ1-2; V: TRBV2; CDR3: CASSRTPGGGGYGYTF; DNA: TGTGCCAGCAGTCGTACCCCAGGGGGGGGTGGTTATGGCTACACCTTC
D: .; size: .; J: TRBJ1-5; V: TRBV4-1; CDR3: CASSQDSGVNSNQPQHF; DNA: TGCGCCAGCAGCCAAGATTCGGGAGTAAATAGCAATCAGCCCCAGCATTTT
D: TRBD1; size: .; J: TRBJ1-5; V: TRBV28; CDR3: CASSLIQGNQPQHF; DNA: TGTGCCAGCAGCCTTATACAGGGGAATCAGCCCCAGCATTTT
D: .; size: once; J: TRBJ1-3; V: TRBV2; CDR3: CASTGTSGNTIYF; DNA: TGTGCCAGCACCGGGACCTCTGGAAACACCATATATTTT
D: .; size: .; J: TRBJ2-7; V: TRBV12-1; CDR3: CASSFGSYEQYF; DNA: TGTGCCAGCAGCTTTGGGTCCTACGAGCAGTACTTC
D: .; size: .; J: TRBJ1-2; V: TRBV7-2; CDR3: CASSFGGLGGYTF; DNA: TGTGCCAGCAGCTTCGGGGGGCTAGGGGGCTACACCTTC
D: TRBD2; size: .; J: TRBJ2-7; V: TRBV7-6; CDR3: CASSPQTSGSRNEQYF; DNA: TGTGCCAGCAGCCCCCAGACTAGCGGGAGTCGGAACGAGCAGTACTTC
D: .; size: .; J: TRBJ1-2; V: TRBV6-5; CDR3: CASSYDQTEGYTF; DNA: TGTGCCAGCAGTTACGACCAGACGGAAGGCTACACCTTC
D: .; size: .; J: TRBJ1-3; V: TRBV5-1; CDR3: CASSSGVQSGNTIYF; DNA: TGCGCCAGCAGCTCCGGGGTCCAGTCTGGAAACACCATATATTTT
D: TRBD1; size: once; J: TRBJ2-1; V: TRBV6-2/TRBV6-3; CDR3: CASSLDRGHEQFF; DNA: TGTGCCAGCAGCCTCGACAGGGGCCATGAGCAGTTCTTC
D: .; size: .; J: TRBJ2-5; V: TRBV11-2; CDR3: CASSTGGETQYF; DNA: TGTGCCAGCAGTACCGGTGGGGAGACCCAGTACTTC
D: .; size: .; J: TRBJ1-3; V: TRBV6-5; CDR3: CASSTTDVGNTIYF; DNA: TGTGCCAGCAGTACGACAGATGTTGGAAACACCATATATTTT
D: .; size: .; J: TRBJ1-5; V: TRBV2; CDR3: CASSGSRGGLGHF; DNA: TGTGCCAGCAGTGGTTCTAGGGGGGGCCTCGGGCATTTT
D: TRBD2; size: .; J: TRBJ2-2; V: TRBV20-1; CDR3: CSASGLLAGVRNTGELFF; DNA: TGCAGTGCTAGTGGCTTGCTAGCGGGAGTCAGGAACACCGGGGAGCTGTTTTTT
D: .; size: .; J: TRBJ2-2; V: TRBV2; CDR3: CASSDSGKDTGELFF; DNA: TGTGCCAGCAGTGACTCCGGGAAGGACACCGGGGAGCTGTTTTTT